These 21 T cell receptor beta chains came from one sample sequenced in a study of cytomegalovirus exposure and HLA in healthy donors. This PCR relied on a set of 60 Vbeta primers and 13 Jbeta primers. TCRdb keeps only in-frame clones here, not all; method: immunoSEQ multiplex PCR. The table lists 140,000 to 150,000 clones, about 73% of them singletons. Specimen: PBMCs. The receptor set was obtained from a woman aged 60 to 75 in good health and CMV-seropositive.

For this clone: An end of the junction differs from the germline gene, which may be a read error. The rearrangement joins TRBV30 to TRBJ2-7; 7 bases fit TRBD2. This CDR3 spans 10 amino acids. Germline CDR1 is GTSNPN and CDR2 is SVGIG (reference sequence). The CDR3 spells CAWGREVPIF. CDR3 sequence (DNA): TGTGCCTGGGGCCGGGAGGTCCCCATCTTC.

This clone was seen a few times. This rearrangement joins TRBV5-1 to TRBJ1-2, with D perhaps matching TRBD1 (6 bases). Germline CDR1 and CDR2: SGHRS and YFSETQ. Trimming stripped 2 bases from V and 2 bases from J, with 7 bases between. There are 13 residues in the CDR3. The CDR3 here is CASSFGQNYGYTF. The CDR3 coding sequence is TGCGCCAGCAGCTTCGGACAGAACTATGGCTACACCTTC.

The chain is built from TRBV5-3 and TRBJ2-6; D is ambiguous. TRBV5-3 is designated an ORF whose function remains uncertain. The V end was cut by 5 bases, the J end by 11 bases, with 14 bases between. The CDR3 runs to 13 residues. CDR3 DNA sequence: TGTGCCAGAAGGTCGAGTGTAGCCTACGTCCTGACTTTC. Protein: CARRSSVAYVLTF.

This chain joins TRBV5-1 and TRBJ2-5; possibly TRBD1 for D (5 bases). Germline V lookup: CDR1 SGHRS, CDR2 YFSETQ. This CDR3 comprises 15 residues. V dropped 3 bases and J dropped 2 bases, with 14 bases sitting between them. The CDR3 region has the DNA TGCGCCAGCAGCTCCACAGGTGATCCTCAAGAGACCCAGTACTTC. Residues: CASSSTGDPQETQYF. Filled out from reference TRBV5-1 and TRBJ2-5, the complete variable domain reads KAGVTQTPRYLIKTRGQQVTLSCSPISGHRSVSWYQQTPGQGLQFLFEYFSETQRNKGNFPGRFSGRQFSNSRSEMNVSTLELGDSALYLCASSSTGDPQETQYFGPGTRLLVL.

The V gene is TRBV5-1, the J gene TRBJ1-1; D is possibly TRBD1 (6 bases). The germline V gene has CDR1 SGHRS and CDR2 YFSETQ. The CDR3 length is 16 residues. Deletions cut 1 base from V and 5 bases from J, with 18 bases between. This CDR3 reads CASSLSPAGGLTEAFF. CDR3 nucleotide sequence: TGCGCCAGCAGCTTGAGCCCCGCGGGGGGGCTAACTGAAGCTTTCTTT.

The J gene is TRBJ2-3, the V gene TRBV6-4, with a tentative D call TRBD2 (6 bases). The V gene's germline CDR1 is MRHNA and CDR2 SNTAGT. Trimming stripped 5 bases from V and 2 bases from J, with 11 bases between. The CDR3 extends over 14 amino acids. The CDR3 loop reads CASSYSGDTDTQYF. Here the CDR3 DNA reads TGTGCCAGCAGTTATTCGGGGGACACAGATACGCAGTATTTT.

V usage is TRBV30 and J usage is TRBJ1-1; D gene unclear. The CDR3 is 12 amino acids. Germline loops: CDR1 GTSNPN, CDR2 SVGIG (reference sequence). The V and J ends lost 3 bases and 8 bases respectively, with 13 bases between them. The CDR3 nucleotides are TGTGCCTGGAGCCAACAAGGAGTAGAAGCTTTCTTT. It yields the protein CAWSQQGVEAFF.

The V call is TRBV28, the J call TRBJ1-2; D remains ambiguous. The CDR3 consists of 11 residues. CDR1 and CDR2 from the germline V gene are MDHEN and SYDVKM. V dropped 4 bases and J dropped 5 bases, with 5 bases sitting between them. DNA of the CDR3: TGTGCCAGCAGTTCACGGTATGGCTACACCTTC. Residues: CASSSRYGYTF.

The J gene is TRBJ2-1, the V gene TRBV5-1; D may be TRBD2 (6 bases). Trimming stripped 3 bases from V and 1 base from J, with 11 bases between. The CDR3 extends over 15 amino acids. Germline CDR1 is SGHRS and CDR2 is YFSETQ. The CDR3 DNA follows: TGCGCCAGCAGCTATAGCGGAGTATCCTACAATGAGCAGTTCTTC. This sequence encodes CASSYSGVSYNEQFF.

The gene calls are TRBV6-5 and TRBJ1-2, with 11 bases that match TRBD1. This CDR3 is built from 16 residues. V was pared by 0 bases and J by 8 bases, with 8 bases of the junction left unmatched. Germline values: CDR1 MNHEY, CDR2 SVGAGI. CDR3 nucleotides: TGTGCCAGCAGTTACTCTCTAACTTGGACAGGGGGCGGCTACACCTTC. This gives the protein CASSYSLTWTGGGYTF.

The chain uses TRBV7-8 and TRBJ2-1, with 9 nucleotides matching TRBD1. V shed 3 bases, J shed 5 bases, and the junction held 5 bases outside the gene matches. There are 15 residues in the CDR3. From germline, CDR1 is SGHVS and CDR2 FQNEAQ. CDR3 amino acids: CASSFRQGGNNEQFF. CDR3 in DNA: TGTGCCAGCAGCTTCCGACAGGGGGGAAACAATGAGCAGTTCTTC.

This rearrangement joins TRBV6-6 to TRBJ2-7; possibly TRBD1 for D (5 bases). V was pared by 8 bases and J by 8 bases, with 13 bases between. The CDR3 totals 11 residues. Germline loops: CDR1 MNHNY, CDR2 SVGAGI (reference sequence). CDR3 amino acids: CASGLVGQQYF. CDR3 bases: TGTGCCAGCGGTTTAGTGGGGCAGCAGTACTTC.

V is TRBV5-1 and J is TRBJ2-3, with 10 nucleotides matching TRBD2. The V segment lost 5 bases and the J segment 4 bases; nucleotides outside the gene matches: 4. The CDR3 has 14 amino acids. Germline V gene data show CDR1 as SGHRS and CDR2 as YFSETQ. The CDR3 region has the DNA TGCGCCAGCAGTCTAGCGGGAGTAGCAGATACGCAGTATTTT. It is translated as CASSLAGVADTQYF.

This clone was observed a handful of times. J is TRBJ2-5 and V is TRBV15; 8 nucleotides line up with TRBD2. CDR1 is LNHNV and CDR2 is YYDKDF in the germline V gene (reference sequence). The CDR3 has 17 amino acids. Trimming took 1 base from V and 5 from J; bases not matched to a gene: 12. The CDR3 loop is CATSRARLAGKAETQYF. Here the CDR3 DNA reads TGTGCCACCAGCAGAGCCCGGCTAGCGGGCAAAGCGGAGACCCAGTACTTC. Supplemented by reference TRBV15 and TRBJ2-5, the full variable domain reads DAMVIQNPRYQVTQFGKPVTLSCSQTLNHNVMYWYQQKSSQAPKLLFHYYDKDFNNEADTPDNFQSRRPNTSFCFLDIRSPGLGDTAMYLCATSRARLAGKAETQYFGPGTRLLVL.

This sequence joins TRBV5-1 and TRBJ2-3; D might be TRBD2 (6 bases). This CDR3 spans 13 amino acids. V was trimmed by 0 bases and J by 4 bases, leaving 6 bases between them. Germline V CDR1 and CDR2: SGHRS, YFSETQ. Written as DNA, the CDR3 is TGCGCCAGCAGCTTGGGGGGGGCAGATACGCAGTATTTT. Protein product: CASSLGGADTQYF.

This clone was observed a handful of times. This chain joins TRBV5-1 and TRBJ2-7; a possible D gene is TRBD1 (6 bases). CDR3 length: 15 amino acids. Trimming pared 2 bases from V and 0 bases from J, leaving 12 bases between. Germline V gene lookup returns CDR1 SGHRS and CDR2 YFSETQ. In nucleotides, the CDR3 is TGCGCCAGCAGCTTAGGGGGATCTAGCTCCTACGAGCAGTACTTC. The encoded protein is CASSLGGSSSYEQYF.

V gene TRBV6-5 combines with J gene TRBJ1-1; TRBD1 matches 7 bases. Germline V gene data show CDR1 as MNHEY and CDR2 as SVGAGI. CDR3 length: 13 amino acids. V dropped 7 bases and J dropped 5; count of bases not matched to a gene: 7. Written as DNA, the CDR3 is TGTGCCAGCACCAGGGGGGCTGGGACTGAAGCTTTCTTT. Protein sequence: CASTRGAGTEAFF.

This chain uses TRBV19 with TRBJ2-1, with 7 bases lining up with TRBD1. In germline, CDR1 is LNHDA, CDR2 SQIVND (reference sequence). The CDR3 has 12 amino acids. With 6 bases clipped from V and 9 bases from J, the junction kept 5 bases outside the gene matches. The CDR3, as DNA: TGTGCCAGTAGCACAGGGGTAAGTGAGCAGTTCTTC. It encodes CASSTGVSEQFF.

This clone was seen just once. V is TRBV6-1 and J is TRBJ1-1; D is unclear. Germline CDR1 and CDR2: MNHNS and SASEGT. This CDR3 is built from 14 residues. Trimming shortened V by 7 bases and J by 4 bases, and 16 bases separated the two germline ends. CDR3 sequence: CASTSGSETTEAFF. The CDR3 coding sequence is TGTGCCAGCACCTCCGGGTCCGAGACCACTGAAGCTTTCTTT.

Points on this clone: Other DNA sequences in this sample translate to the same CDR3. The gene calls are TRBV5-8 and TRBJ2-1; weak D call: TRBD1 (6 bases). V gave up 4 bases and J gave up 4 bases, with 9 bases separating them. CDR1 is SGHTS and CDR2 is YDEGEE in the germline V gene. This CDR3 contains 13 residues. Here the CDR3 reads CASSPDRYNEQFF. In nucleotides, the CDR3 is TGTGCCAGCAGCCCCGACAGGTACAATGAGCAGTTCTTC.

This clone has a single count. The chain has TRBV5-1 and TRBJ2-7; no reliable D call. Per the germline V gene, CDR1 is SGHRS and CDR2 is YFSETQ. This CDR3 contains 13 residues. V was cut by 0 bases and J by 3 bases, with 7 bases left in between. CDR3 amino acids: CASSLAVLYEQYF. CDR3 DNA sequence: TGCGCCAGCAGCTTGGCCGTTCTCTACGAGCAGTACTTC. The variable domain in full, completed from reference TRBV5-1 and TRBJ2-7, reads KAGVTQTPRYLIKTRGQQVTLSCSPISGHRSVSWYQQTPGQGLQFLFEYFSETQRNKGNFPGRFSGRQFSNSRSEMNVSTLELGDSALYLCASSLAVLYEQYFGPGTRLTVT.